This T cell receptor beta chain was captured in a study of control samples from healthy donors and cancer patients. The CDR3 totals 13 residues. Trimming cost V 6 bases and J 7 bases, with 15 bases left between them. TCRdb's table, derived via immunoSEQ multiplex PCR, lists solely in-frame clones and lacks some. The sample has 350,000 to 450,000 clones, 75% to 95% seen once. Sequenced sample: PBMCs. The V call is TRBV12-3 or TRBV12-4, the J call TRBJ1-2; the D gene is possibly TRBD1 (6 bases). The receptor's source is a man in his forties with head and neck cancer. The DNA of the CDR3 is TGTGCCAGCAGCCCGACAGGACCGGGTGGCTACACCTTC. It yields the protein CASSPTGPGGYTF.